This TCR beta chain is drawn from a study of cytomegalovirus exposure and HLA in healthy donors. In regard to this clone: The target antigen is unknown.

V lost 6 bases and J 5 bases, leaving 20 bases between the germline ends. The CDR3 is 15 amino acids. Per the germline V gene, CDR1 is SGHAT and CDR2 is FQNNGV. Assay used: immunoSEQ multiplex PCR; TCRdb lists only in-frame clones, some missing. Among 150,000 to 200,000 clones listed, approximately 87% were seen once. Study results and limitations: Subsequent analysis showed first-cohort TCR clusters tending to co-occur in roughly 130 validation repertoires.

The TCR comes from a woman aged 25 to 39 in good health and CMV-seronegative. The specimen was PBMCs. The chain has TRBV11-2 and TRBJ2-7; possible D gene TRBD2, 6 bases. This CDR3 reads CASRQSGVRGNEQYF. The CDR3 region has the DNA TGTGCCAGCAGGCAGTCGGGGGTCAGAGGCAACGAGCAGTACTTC.